The 14 T cell receptor beta chains in this list originate from one sample, sequenced in a study of OX40 agonist ivuxolimab in advanced cancers. Library preparation employed the immunoSEQ multiplex PCR assay. In its TCRdb copy, this immuneACCESS table keeps in-frame sequences only and misses some clones. Where compared with another copy, unresolved V genes explain less than half of these, and the others have no known cause. The sample contains 53,000 or so clones, nearly 90% of them found a single time. The ten largest clones capture approximately 1.6% of the sample. The sample in question was CD4+ or CD8+ T cells sorted from blood, obtained in a trial of the OX40 agonist ivuxolimab. These receptors all stem from an adult with an advanced solid tumor such as melanoma, head and neck, liver or kidney cancer.

This clone was recorded a few times. CDR3 bases: TGTGCCAGCAGTTTTGTCTACTCTGGGGCCAACGTCCTGACTTTC. It is translated as CASSFVYSGANVLTF. V gene TRBV28 combines with J gene TRBJ2-6; D is uncertain. With 3 bases removed from V and 0 bases from J, the gap between germline ends came to 6 bases. CDR1 is MDHEN and CDR2 is SYDVKM in the germline V gene. The CDR3 consists of 15 residues.

The sample holds a few counts of this clone. The rearrangement links TRBV11-2 to TRBJ2-1; TRBD1 matches at 8 bases. The J segment lost 5 bases and the V segment lost 0 bases, leaving 6 bases of the junction unmatched. The CDR3 is made up of 16 amino acids. CDR1 is SGHAT, CDR2 FQNNGV, per germline. The CDR3 here is CASSLDPGTGNNEQFF. The CDR3 region has the DNA TGTGCCAGCAGCTTAGACCCCGGGACAGGAAACAATGAGCAGTTCTTC.

This sequence joins TRBV7-2 and TRBJ1-4; D is uncertain. CDR1 and CDR2 (germline): SGHTA, FQGNSA. This CDR3 has 15 amino acids. V lost 5 bases to trimming and J lost 0 bases, with 10 bases between them. Here the CDR3 reads CASSPGEATNEKLFF. CDR3 sequence (DNA): TGTGCCAGCAGCCCCGGGGAAGCAACTAATGAAAAACTGTTTTTT.

The rearrangement joins TRBV2 to TRBJ1-5; D is unclear. In germline, CDR1 is SNHLY, CDR2 FYNNEI. This CDR3 has 15 residues. Trimming took 6 bases from V and 2 from J, leaving 14 bases between them. The CDR3 DNA reads as TGTGCCAGCAGGCTTTCCGACACCCGCAATCAGCCCCAGCATTTT. This codes for CASRLSDTRNQPQHF. Combining the CDR3 with reference TRBV2 and TRBJ1-5 gives the whole variable domain EPEVTQTPSHQVTQMGQEVILRCVPISNHLYFYWYRQILGQKVEFLVSFYNNEISEKSEIFDDQFSVERPDGSNFTLKIRSTKLEDSAMYFCASRLSDTRNQPQHFGDGTRLSIL.

The V gene is TRBV5-4, the J gene TRBJ2-3; tentative D call: TRBD2 (5 bases). Trimming removed 4 bases from V and 3 bases from J, with 15 bases in between. This CDR3 comprises 15 residues. The germline V gene has CDR1 SGHNT and CDR2 YYREEE (reference sequence). CDR3 sequence (DNA): TGTGCCAGCAGCGCCGGGATAATGGGTACAGATACGCAGTATTTT. Translated, it gives CASSAGIMGTDTQYF.

V gene TRBV6-5 combines with J gene TRBJ2-1; maybe TRBD2 (6 bases). CDR1 and CDR2 from the germline V gene are MNHEY and SVGAGI. Trimming left V 6 bases short and J 11 bases short, with 17 bases between. The CDR3 spans 13 residues. DNA of the CDR3: TGTGCCAGCAGCCAAAAAATCGGAGGGAAGCAGTTCTTC. Its protein product is CASSQKIGGKQFF.

This chain links TRBV14 with TRBJ1-2, with D unclear. CDR1 is SGHDN, CDR2 FVKESK, per germline. CDR3 length equals 13 residues. Trimming pared 3 bases from V and 4 bases from J, leaving 9 bases between. CDR3: CASSQPDAYGYTF. In nucleotides, the CDR3 is TGTGCCAGCAGCCAGCCAGACGCCTATGGCTACACCTTC.

This clone was observed a single time. V gene TRBV4-1 combines with J gene TRBJ2-3; D gene unclear. With 0 bases removed from V and 5 bases from J, the gap between germline ends came to 9 bases. The CDR3 runs 14 residues. Germline lookup yields CDR1 MGHRA and CDR2 YSYEKL. CDR3 nucleotide sequence: TGCGCCAGCAGCCAAGATGGGCAGCAAGATACGCAGTATTTT. Translating gives CASSQDGQQDTQYF.

V is TRBV2 and J is TRBJ1-5; no clear D gene. Trimming cost V 6 bases and J 4 bases, with 10 bases left between them. The germline CDR1 and CDR2 sequences are SNHLY and FYNNEI. This CDR3 has 13 amino acids. The CDR3 DNA reads TGTGCCAGCAGGATACAAGGAAATCAGCCCCAGCATTTT. Amino acids: CASRIQGNQPQHF.

The chain links TRBV11-2 to TRBJ2-7, with TRBD2 as a possible D gene (5 bases). The V gene's germline CDR1 is SGHAT and CDR2 FQNNGV. V lost 5 bases, J lost 2 bases, and 16 bases lay in between. This CDR3 spans 15 amino acids. CDR3 DNA sequence: TGTGCCAGCAGCCAGAGGAACGGACTGGCCTACGAGCAGTACTTC. Translating it yields CASSQRNGLAYEQYF.

The rearrangement joins TRBV27 to TRBJ2-1; 10 positions match TRBD1. The J segment lost 8 bases and the V segment lost 0 bases, leaving 4 bases of the junction unmatched. This CDR3 is built from 15 residues. In germline, CDR1 is MNHEY, CDR2 SMNVEV (reference sequence). DNA of the CDR3: TGTGCCAGCAGTTTATCGGGACAGGGGTGGGATGAGCAGTTCTTC. Its translation is CASSLSGQGWDEQFF.

This clone was counted between two and nine times. V is TRBV15 and J is TRBJ1-1; TRBD1 might be the D (6 bases). The CDR3 consists of 13 residues. Germline V gene sequence: CDR1 LNHNV, CDR2 YYDKDF (reference sequence). V lost 0 bases, J lost 10 bases, and 12 bases lay in between. In DNA, the CDR3 is TGTGCCACCAGCAGAGAACCGGGACAAGGAGCTTTCTTT. This encodes CATSREPGQGAFF.

The chain uses TRBV7-9 and TRBJ2-7; D might be TRBD2 (6 bases). Germline CDR1 is SEHNR and CDR2 is FQNEAQ (reference sequence). Trimming took off 7 bases at V and 6 bases at J, with 13 bases between the two ends. CDR3 length: 12 amino acids. The CDR3 DNA sequence: TGTGCCAGCAAGGGAGGTGGGGGCGAGCAGTACTTC. Translating gives CASKGGGGEQYF.

The sample holds one count of this clone. The CDR3 spells CAISESVAGRGNQPQHF. The DNA of the CDR3 is TGTGCCATCAGTGAGTCGGTGGCTGGGAGGGGCAATCAGCCCCAGCATTTT. The gene calls are TRBV10-3 and TRBJ1-5; D call uncertain. Looked up from germline, CDR1 is ENHRY and CDR2 is SYGVKD. CDR3 length equals 17 residues. The germline V and J ends were trimmed by 0 bases and 2 bases, with 14 bases remaining between them.